This TCR beta chain appears in the sequencing data of a study of blood T cells in healthy people across ages. Study-level findings and limits: Naive CD4+ cells and diversity were both higher in long-lived donors than in aged donors. CMV status of donors was not determined, possibly confounding expanded clonotype changes.

In the case of this clonotype: Its antigen is undetermined.

Total RNA, at least 5.5 micrograms per sample, was extracted from PBMCs. Germline CDR1 SQVTM, CDR2 ANQGSEA. V was cut by 7 bases and J by 10 bases, with 19 bases left in between. The CDR3 is 12 residues long. The use of a sample-barcoded 5' primer and a J-beta primer mix characterized a second PCR of about 6 to 11 cycles. Each cDNA was tagged by a template-switch adaptor containing 12 random nucleotides. TCRdb used MiXCR to reprocess the 5' RACE reads, holding one entry per CDR3 protein. The table shows 590,000 or so distinct CDR3 sequences, with 25% to 30% occurring only once. The sequence was collected from a woman of 80 years or more in good health. J is TRBJ1-2 and V is TRBV29-1, with D possibly matching TRBD1 (6 bases). Material for sequencing was blood. The CDR3 bases are TGCAGCGGTAAAAGTTCAGGGGATGACTACACCTTC. This encodes CSGKSSGDDYTF.